This TCR beta chain was observed in a study of graft-versus-host responses after intestinal transplantation. Study at large: Transplants were multivisceral, liver-intestinal, or isolated intestinal. Anti-thymocyte globulin was used for induction in all recipients, who then took tacrolimus and steroids for roughly 3 years. Overall study results and limits: Those patients showing graft-donor T cell macrochimerism displayed high graft-versus-host to host-versus-graft clonal ratios in allografts.

Here immunoSEQ multiplex PCR was the method, and the copy in TCRdb shows in-frame clones only, minus some. The repertoire holds about 88,000 clones, with approximately 90% as singletons. In regard to this clone: Its antigen is not identified.

The sequence was collected from a human donor who was the organ donor for an intestinal transplant. This sample comprised unstimulated CD4+ T cells sorted from spleen or lymph node cells, obtained before transplant.

The CDR3 spells CASKSEGLITDTQYF. CDR3 DNA: TGTGCCAGCAAGAGCGAAGGCTTAATCACAGATACGCAGTATTTT. The chain is built from TRBV2 and TRBJ2-3; D gene unclear. The V gene lost 7 bases and the J gene lost 2 bases, with 16 bases spanning the gap. The CDR3 spans 15 residues. Germline V gives CDR1 SNHLY, CDR2 FYNNEI.